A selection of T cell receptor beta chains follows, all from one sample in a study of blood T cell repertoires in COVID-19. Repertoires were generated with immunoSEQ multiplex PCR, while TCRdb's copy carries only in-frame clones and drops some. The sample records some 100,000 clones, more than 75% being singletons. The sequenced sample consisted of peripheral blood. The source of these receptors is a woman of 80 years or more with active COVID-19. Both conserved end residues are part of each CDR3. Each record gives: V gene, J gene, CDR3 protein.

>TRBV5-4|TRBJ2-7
CASSRGGPYEQYF
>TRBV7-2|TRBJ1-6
CASSYAGTGNNSPLHF
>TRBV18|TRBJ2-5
CASSLDRGQETQYF
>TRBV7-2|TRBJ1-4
CASSLAGTDEKLFF
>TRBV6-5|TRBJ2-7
CASSYLGAEQYF
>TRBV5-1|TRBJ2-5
CASSFKARETQYF
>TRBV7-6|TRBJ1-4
CASSPAGQLGEKLFF
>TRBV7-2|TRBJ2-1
CASSYSGIGNEQFF
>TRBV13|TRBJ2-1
CASSKDSNEQFF
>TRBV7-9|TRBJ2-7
CASSNLASSDEQYF
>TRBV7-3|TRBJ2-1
CASSPGLAWDNEQFF
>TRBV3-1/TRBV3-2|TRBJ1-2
CASSQGATGDYGYTF